What follows are 13 T cell receptor beta chains derived from one specimen sequenced in a study of shared clonotypes between healthy human individuals. This table comes from immunoSEQ multiplex PCR, and its TCRdb copy is limited to in-frame clones, with some not included. The top ten clones hold less than 0.13% of a sample with 450,000 to 700,000 clones, around 95% of them seen once. Naive CD8 cells comprised CD45RO-negative, CCR7-positively selected cells, excluding terminally differentiated effector memory CD45RA+ cells. The specimen sequenced was naive CD8+ T cells sorted from blood. Receptors were obtained from a woman aged 25 to 39 in good health.

The gene calls are TRBV29-1 and TRBJ2-1; 9 bases align to TRBD1. The length of the CDR3 is 14 residues. J was trimmed by 4 bases and V by 7 bases; bases with no gene match: 8. Germline values: CDR1 SQVTM, CDR2 ANQGSEA. The CDR3 coding sequence is TGCAGCGCCTTGGGACAGGGCCGATACAATGAGCAGTTCTTC. This gives the protein CSALGQGRYNEQFF.

This chain links TRBV14 with TRBJ2-7; 9 positions match TRBD1. Germline values: CDR1 SGHDN, CDR2 FVKESK. After removal of 3 bases from V and 3 bases from J, the junction contained 6 bases not matched to a gene. This CDR3 has 15 amino acids. CDR3 DNA sequence: TGTGCCAGCAGCCACGGAACAGGGGGCTTCTACGAGCAGTACTTC. Its translation is CASSHGTGGFYEQYF.

V is TRBV19 and J is TRBJ1-1, with D possibly matching TRBD1 (5 bases). Germline CDR1 is LNHDA and CDR2 is SQIVND (reference sequence). V lost 6 bases to trimming and J lost 3 bases, with 11 bases between them. The CDR3 has 13 residues. CDR3 DNA: TGTGCCAGTAGACTGGGGGGATACACTGAAGCTTTCTTT. It specifies CASRLGGYTEAFF.

The V call is TRBV10-2, the J call TRBJ1-1; no reliable D call. The CDR3 consists of 13 residues. The V and J ends lost 8 bases and 11 bases respectively, with 21 bases between them. From germline, CDR1 is WSHSY and CDR2 SAAADI. The CDR3 loop is CASAPQIWVRAFF. As DNA, the CDR3 is TGCGCCAGCGCGCCGCAAATATGGGTGCGGGCTTTCTTT.

V is TRBV13 and J is TRBJ2-1, with D unresolved. CDR3 size: 16 residues. V shed 0 bases and J shed 8 bases, with 17 bases lying between them. The germline V gene has CDR1 PRHDT and CDR2 FYEKMQ (reference sequence). CDR3 nucleotide sequence: TGTGCCAGCAGCTTAGGGCTCCGGGCCAATTCGCATGAGCAGTTCTTC. Translating it yields CASSLGLRANSHEQFF.

For the CDR3, the DNA is TGTGCCACCAGCAGAAAAGGACTAGCGGTCCTTACGCAGTATTTT. Its translation is CATSRKGLAVLTQYF. The chain employs TRBV15 and TRBJ2-3, with 10 bases aligning to TRBD2. V dropped 2 bases and J dropped 8; count of bases not matched to a gene: 7. This CDR3 is built from 15 residues. Germline loops: CDR1 LNHNV, CDR2 YYDKDF (reference sequence). Drawing the rest from reference TRBV15 and TRBJ2-3, the complete variable domain is DAMVIQNPRYQVTQFGKPVTLSCSQTLNHNVMYWYQQKSSQAPKLLFHYYDKDFNNEADTPDNFQSRRPNTSFCFLDIRSPGLGDTAMYLCATSRKGLAVLTQYFGPGTRLTVL.

The V call is TRBV7-9, the J call TRBJ2-1, with TRBD1 matching 11 bases. This CDR3 spans 15 amino acids. CDR1 SEHNR and CDR2 FQNEAQ come from the germline V gene (reference sequence). V was pared by 4 bases and J by 9 bases, with 8 bases of the junction left unmatched. CDR3 bases: TGTGCCAGCAGCTCAGGACAGGGGGCGCTTATTGAGCAGTTCTTC. It translates to CASSSGQGALIEQFF.

CDR3 region: CASSDGGGRTGTGELFF. The CDR3 DNA reads as TGTGCCAGCAGCGACGGCGGTGGGCGCACGGGGACCGGGGAGCTGTTTTTT. The V call is TRBV9, the J call TRBJ2-2, with D maybe TRBD2 (5 bases). The V and J ends lost 3 bases and 5 bases respectively, with 20 bases between them. Germline CDR1 is SGDLS and CDR2 is YYNGEE. This CDR3 has 17 residues.

The rearrangement uses TRBV19 and TRBJ2-5; TRBD2 is a possible D gene (5 bases). CDR1 is LNHDA, CDR2 SQIVND, per germline (reference sequence). The CDR3 spans 15 residues. V lost 5 bases, J lost 5 bases, and 18 bases lay in between. Written as DNA, the CDR3 is TGTGCCAGTAGTTCCGAGCGCGGGTCGTTCGAGACCCAGTACTTC. Translation gives CASSSERGSFETQYF.

The chain employs TRBV19 and TRBJ2-7, with D tentatively TRBD1 or TRBD2 (5 bases each). Trimming cost V 4 bases and J 4 bases, with 23 bases left between them. CDR1 is LNHDA and CDR2 is SQIVND in the germline V gene (reference sequence). The CDR3 sequence is 17 residues long. The CDR3 DNA reads TGTGCCAGTAGTACCCTCCGTGGGGGATTCCTACCATACGAGCAGTACTTC. It is translated as CASSTLRGGFLPYEQYF.

This chain links TRBV28 with TRBJ2-7, with 10 bases matching TRBD2. Germline assignment: CDR1 MDHEN and CDR2 SYDVKM. This CDR3 is built from 15 residues. The ends lost 3 bases at V and 4 bases at J; junction bases unmatched: 6. CDR3 region: CASSFLAGEEYEQYF. The CDR3 DNA sequence: TGTGCCAGCAGTTTTCTAGCGGGAGAGGAATACGAGCAGTACTTC.

On this clone: Compared with germline, one end of the junction differs, possibly owing to a read error. The chain couples TRBV28 to TRBJ2-7; D possibly corresponds to TRBD2 (6 bases). The CDR3 totals 15 residues. Germline CDR1 reads MDHEN; CDR2 reads SYDVKM. The CDR3: CVSSLTRRGGNEQYF. The CDR3 nucleotides read TGTGTCAGCAGTCTCACCCGTAGGGGAGGAAACGAGCAGTACTTC.

This sequence joins TRBV28 and TRBJ2-2; TRBD1 matches 10 bases. Germline lookup yields CDR1 MDHEN and CDR2 SYDVKM. V lost 3 bases and J lost 5; bases outside the gene matches: 9. The CDR3 length is 17 residues. This chain's CDR3 is CASSFNRDRGYTGELFF. The CDR3 bases are TGTGCCAGCAGTTTTAACCGGGACAGGGGTTATACCGGGGAGCTGTTTTTT.